A single sample gave rise to the 20 T cell receptor beta chains below, sequenced in a study of breast tumors, draining lymph nodes, adjacent tissues. Breast cancer patients provided tissue from their axillary draining lymph nodes. A single record per CDR3 protein comes from TCRdb applying MiXCR to the multiplex PCR reads. The table has about 180,000 distinct CDR3 sequences, approximately 33% seen once. Sequenced input: axillary lymph node tissue. The receptor set was obtained from a female donor with breast cancer. Some clones in this sample may be carry-over from other donors' samples.

The rearrangement joins TRBV5-1 to TRBJ1-1; D is uncertain. V was trimmed by 9 bases and J by 4 bases, leaving 25 bases between them. Germline loops: CDR1 SGHRS, CDR2 YFSETQ. The CDR3 sequence is 16 residues long. The CDR3 DNA sequence: TGCGCCACCAACCTTAATCCCTCACTTTCGCCCACTGAAGCTTTCTTT. Translating gives CATNLNPSLSPTEAFF. The full variable domain, rest sourced from reference TRBV5-1 and TRBJ1-1, is KAGVTQTPRYLIKTRGQQVTLSCSPISGHRSVSWYQQTPGQGLQFLFEYFSETQRNKGNFPGRFSGRQFSNSRSEMNVSTLELGDSALYLCATNLNPSLSPTEAFFGQGTRLTVV.

The gene calls are TRBV6-4 and TRBJ2-2; 9 nucleotides align to TRBD2. The CDR3 runs to 15 residues. With 4 bases clipped from V and 4 bases from J, the junction kept 4 bases outside the gene matches. Germline CDR1 and CDR2: MRHNA and SNTAGT. The CDR3 spells CASSVSAGGTGELFF. DNA of the CDR3: TGTGCCAGCAGTGTTTCAGCGGGAGGCACCGGGGAGCTGTTTTTT.

The chain combines TRBV5-1 with TRBJ2-1; D is ambiguous. The germline V gene has CDR1 SGHRS and CDR2 YFSETQ. The V end was cut by 4 bases, the J end by 7 bases, with 24 bases between. CDR3 size: 17 residues. The CDR3 loop reads CASSHSSQGPKRNEQFF. For the CDR3, the DNA is TGCGCCAGCAGCCATAGCAGCCAAGGACCAAAACGGAATGAGCAGTTCTTC. The full variable domain, with the rest looked up from reference TRBV5-1 and TRBJ2-1, is KAGVTQTPRYLIKTRGQQVTLSCSPISGHRSVSWYQQTPGQGLQFLFEYFSETQRNKGNFPGRFSGRQFSNSRSEMNVSTLELGDSALYLCASSHSSQGPKRNEQFFGPGTRLTVL.

In this sample, this clonotype turned up many times. The J gene is TRBJ2-1, the V gene TRBV20-1; 7 bases align to TRBD2. Trimming cost V 5 bases and J 9 bases; bases outside gene matches: 19. The CDR3 consists of 16 residues. Germline V gives CDR1 DFQATT, CDR2 SNEGSKA (reference sequence). The CDR3 DNA reads as TGCAGTGCTGGGAGGGCCGGGGTGTCCTCTCCCGGTGAGCAGTTCTTC. Protein: CSAGRAGVSSPGEQFF.

This clonotype was observed many times. The chain links TRBV7-2 to TRBJ2-2; D perhaps matches TRBD2 (7 bases). CDR1 and CDR2 from the germline V gene are SGHTA and FQGNSA. The CDR3 has 17 residues. Trimming took off 5 bases at V and 2 bases at J, with 18 bases between the two ends. The CDR3 spells CASSPGGGGKNTGELFF. Written as DNA, the CDR3 is TGTGCCAGCAGCCCAGGAGGGGGGGGAAAAAACACCGGGGAGCTGTTTTTT.

This clonotype was observed many times. The V gene is TRBV27, the J gene TRBJ2-3; TRBD2 matches at 9 bases. The trim removed 6 bases at V and 0 bases at J, leaving 7 bases unmatched. Germline CDR1 MNHEY, CDR2 SMNVEV (reference sequence). CDR3 size: 16 residues. CDR3 coding DNA: TGTGCCAGCAGGGGAACGGGACTAGCTAGCACAGATACGCAGTATTTT. It translates to CASRGTGLASTDTQYF.

The chain carries TRBV6-2 or TRBV6-3 and TRBJ1-5; D gene ambiguous. The CDR3 is 17 amino acids. Per germline, CDR1 MNHEY and CDR2 SVGEGT. With 2 bases removed from V and 7 bases from J, the gap between germline ends came to 21 bases. The CDR3 nucleotides are TGTGCCAGCAGTTACCGACCGCAGCCACGAGCTGGGCAGCCCCAGCATTTT. Amino acid sequence: CASSYRPQPRAGQPQHF.

This clonotype was seen many times. J is TRBJ1-2 and V is TRBV7-9; the D gene is possibly TRBD1 (5 bases). The V and J ends lost 4 bases and 2 bases respectively, with 14 bases between them. Germline V gives CDR1 SEHNR, CDR2 FQNEAQ (reference sequence). This CDR3 comprises 15 residues. The CDR3 is CASSSGTFLNYGYTF. In DNA form, the CDR3 reads TGTGCCAGCAGCTCAGGGACCTTTTTGAACTATGGCTACACCTTC.

The chain combines TRBV28 with TRBJ2-3; D gene unclear. V was cut by 6 bases and J by 8 bases, with 12 bases left in between. The CDR3 covers 12 residues. Germline V CDR1 and CDR2: MDHEN, SYDVKM. The CDR3 DNA sequence: TGTGCCAGCAGCCCGCTGATCGGTACGCAGTATTTT. This sequence encodes CASSPLIGTQYF.

J is TRBJ1-4 and V is TRBV4-1; D perhaps matches TRBD1 (6 bases). From germline, CDR1 is MGHRA and CDR2 YSYEKL. The length of the CDR3 is 16 residues. Trimming took 2 bases from V and 8 from J, leaving 18 bases between them. The CDR3 reads CASSQPSTGEYEKLFF. The CDR3 DNA is TGCGCCAGCAGCCAACCCTCGACAGGAGAATACGAAAAACTGTTTTTT.

This clonotype has ten or more counts. V is TRBV7-3 and J is TRBJ2-5; TRBD2 matches at 9 bases. Germline lookup yields CDR1 SGHTA and CDR2 FQGTGA. This CDR3 contains 17 residues. Losses at the gene ends were 2 bases for V and 5 bases for J; bases not matched to a gene: 12. The CDR3 region is CASSLSGLAGPRETQYF. DNA of the CDR3: TGTGCCAGCAGCTTATCGGGGCTAGCGGGGCCGAGGGAGACCCAGTACTTC.

This clonotype was counted a single time. A much larger clone differs by one base, so this may be a read error. In this CDR3 the conserved last residue, phenylalanine or tryptophan, is missing, so a read error is likely. The DNA is omitted, as the CDR3 cannot be located on it reliably, and the CDR3 follows TCRdb's listing. J is TRBJ2-5 and V is TRBV9; TRBD1 was called by the table and not checked on the DNA. The CDR3 has 14 amino acids, counting both end residues. CDR1 and CDR2 from the germline V gene are SGDLS and YYNGEE. CDR3 in amino acids: CASSVMGVGETQSL.

This clonotype was observed at least ten times. This sequence joins TRBV19 and TRBJ2-6; possibly TRBD1 for D (6 bases). Germline V gene data show CDR1 as LNHDA and CDR2 as SQIVND (reference sequence). There are 16 residues in the CDR3. Between the trimmed V and J ends, which lost 4 bases and 0 bases, there was a span of 10 bases. The CDR3 DNA is TGTGCCAGTAGTACAACAGGGTTCTCTGGGGCCAACGTCCTGACTTTC. This gives the protein CASSTTGFSGANVLTF. The complete variable domain, with remaining parts taken from reference TRBV19 and TRBJ2-6, reads DGGITQSPKYLFRKEGQNVTLSCEQNLNHDAMYWYRQDPGQGLRLIYYSQIVNDFQKGDIAEGYSVSREKKESFPLTVTSAQKNPTAFYLCASSTTGFSGANVLTFGAGSRLTVL.

This clonotype was seen at least ten times. This may come from a read error, since a much larger clone is one base off. The genes are TRBV7-9 and TRBJ1-4; 7 bases agree with TRBD1. Trimming removed 3 bases from V and 8 bases from J; junction bases left unmatched: 15. This CDR3 is 17 amino acids long. Germline V CDR1 and CDR2: SEHNR, FQNEAQ (reference sequence). CDR3 nucleotide sequence: TGTGCCAGCAGCTTCGTTTCCTTGCGACAGGGAGGGGAAAAACTGTTTTTT. Its protein is CASSFVSLRQGGEKLFF.

This clonotype occurred a few times. A single base separates this from a much larger clone, so it may be a read error. This chain connects TRBV7-9 to TRBJ2-1; a weak D match, TRBD1 (5 bases). This CDR3 is 15 amino acids long. Germline loops: CDR1 SEHNR, CDR2 FQNEAQ (reference sequence). The CDR3 is CASSPKGQTHNEQLF. In nucleotides, the CDR3 is TGTGCCAGCAGCCCCAAGGGGCAGACGCACAATGAGCAGCTCTTC. Complete variable domain (other parts from reference TRBV7-9 and TRBJ2-1): DTGVSQNPRHKITKRGQNVTFRCDPISEHNRLYWYRQTLGQGPEFLTYFQNEAQLEKSRLLSDRFSAERPKGSFSTLEIQRTEQGDSAMYLCASSPKGQTHNEQLFGPGTRLTVL.

At least ten counts were recorded for this clonotype. This chain connects TRBV7-9 to TRBJ1-2, with a tentative D call TRBD1 (6 bases). In germline, CDR1 is SEHNR, CDR2 FQNEAQ (reference sequence). V lost 1 base to trimming and J lost 5 bases, with 8 bases between them. The CDR3 contains 13 residues. The CDR3 DNA is TGTGCCAGCAGCTTAGGTACAGGGTATGGCTACACCTTC. Its protein is CASSLGTGYGYTF.

This clonotype was seen at least ten times. The V call is TRBV2, the J call TRBJ1-5, with D possibly being TRBD1 (5 bases). Germline assignment: CDR1 SNHLY and CDR2 FYNNEI. The CDR3 sequence is 14 residues long. Trimming pared 1 base from V and 2 bases from J, leaving 6 bases between. The CDR3 region is CASSEVRGNQPQHF. CDR3 coding DNA: TGTGCCAGCAGTGAAGTCAGGGGCAATCAGCCCCAGCATTTT.

This clonotype was recorded many times. The chain uses TRBV7-2 and TRBJ2-7; no clear D. Germline V CDR1 and CDR2: SGHTA, FQGNSA. This CDR3 is built from 13 residues. V was clipped by 3 bases and J by 7 bases, with 13 bases between them. CDR3 sequence (DNA): TGTGCCAGCAGCTTGAGCCAGTCGGCAGAGCAGTACTTC. It codes for CASSLSQSAEQYF.

The V and J genes are TRBV7-2 and TRBJ1-2; maybe TRBD1 (6 bases). Germline V gene data show CDR1 as SGHTA and CDR2 as FQGNSA. This CDR3 is 13 amino acids long. Trimming took 1 base from V and 4 from J, leaving 7 bases between them. CDR3: CASSLETGYGYTF. The CDR3 DNA reads as TGTGCCAGCAGCTTAGAGACAGGCTATGGCTACACCTTC.

The sample holds many counts of this clonotype. The rearrangement joins TRBV28 to TRBJ1-6; 7 nucleotides match TRBD1. The V gene's germline CDR1 is MDHEN and CDR2 SYDVKM. The CDR3 consists of 12 residues. The ends lost 9 bases at V and 10 bases at J; junction bases unmatched: 6. The CDR3 bases are TGTGCCAGTAACAGGGGACGGTCACCCCTCCACTTT. It specifies CASNRGRSPLHF.